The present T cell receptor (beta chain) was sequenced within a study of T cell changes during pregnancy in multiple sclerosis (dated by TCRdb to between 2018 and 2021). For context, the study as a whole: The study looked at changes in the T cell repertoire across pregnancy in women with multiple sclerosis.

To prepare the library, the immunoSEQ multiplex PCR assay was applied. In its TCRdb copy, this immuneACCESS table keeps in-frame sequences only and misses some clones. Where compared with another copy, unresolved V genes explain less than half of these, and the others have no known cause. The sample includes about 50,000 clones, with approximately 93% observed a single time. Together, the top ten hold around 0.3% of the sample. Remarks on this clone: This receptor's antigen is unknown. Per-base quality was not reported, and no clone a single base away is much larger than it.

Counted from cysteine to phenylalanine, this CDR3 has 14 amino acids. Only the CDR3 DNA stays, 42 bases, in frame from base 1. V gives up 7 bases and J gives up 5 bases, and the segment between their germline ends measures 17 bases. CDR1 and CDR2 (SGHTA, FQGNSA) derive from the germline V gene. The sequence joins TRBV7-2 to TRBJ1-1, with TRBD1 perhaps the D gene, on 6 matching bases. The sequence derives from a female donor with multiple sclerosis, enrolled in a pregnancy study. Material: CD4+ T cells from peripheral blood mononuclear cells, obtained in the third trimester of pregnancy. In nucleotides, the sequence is TGTGCCAGCACTCAAGGGGGGGCGCGTACTGAAGCTTTCTTT. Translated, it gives CASTQGGARTEAFF.